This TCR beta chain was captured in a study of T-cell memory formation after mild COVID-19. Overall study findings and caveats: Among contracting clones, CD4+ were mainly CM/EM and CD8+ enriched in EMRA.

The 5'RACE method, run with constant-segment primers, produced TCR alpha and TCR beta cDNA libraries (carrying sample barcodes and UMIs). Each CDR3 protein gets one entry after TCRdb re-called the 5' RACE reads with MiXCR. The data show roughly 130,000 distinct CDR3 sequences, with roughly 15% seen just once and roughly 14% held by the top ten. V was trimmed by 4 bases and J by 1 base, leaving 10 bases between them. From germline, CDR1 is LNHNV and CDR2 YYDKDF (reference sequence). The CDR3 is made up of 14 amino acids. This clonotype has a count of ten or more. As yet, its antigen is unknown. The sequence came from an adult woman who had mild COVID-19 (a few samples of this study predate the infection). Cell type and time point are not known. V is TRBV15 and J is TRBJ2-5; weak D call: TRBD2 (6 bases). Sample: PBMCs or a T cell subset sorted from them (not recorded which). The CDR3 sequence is CATSMAGSQETQYF. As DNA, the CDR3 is TGTGCCACCAGCATGGCGGGGTCCCAAGAGACCCAGTACTTC.